This TCR beta chain was sequenced in a study of Graves' ophthalmopathy and Graves' hyperthyroidism. General study findings and limits: Among expanded thyroid clonotypes above 0.001 frequency, most also occurred in blood.

In this sample, this clonotype turned up many times. Its antigen is not known. With V trimmed by 5 bases and J by 5 bases, 9 bases remained unmatched. CDR1 and CDR2 from the germline V gene are SGHVS and FNYEAQ. The CDR3 sequence is 16 residues long. Amplified TCR beta CDR3 regions were obtained using RNA transcripts as template. The first-round RT-PCR employed HTBI primers together with the Qiagen OneStep RT-PCR kit. A multiplex PCR was then performed as the second round. MiXCR was run by TCRdb on the multiplex PCR reads, yielding one entry per CDR3 protein. The data hold about 1.2 million distinct CDR3 sequences, with about 35% observed a single time. Each hyperthyroidism patient was newly diagnosed, with under 2 months' duration, and aged 18 to 65. Excluded: other autoimmune disease, uncontrolled infection, pregnancy or lactation. Each diagnosis was determined on the basis of clinical symptoms, serum thyroxine, TRAb, thyroid ultrasound and orbital computed tomography.

The receptor's source is an adult man with Graves' hyperthyroidism. The rearrangement joins TRBV7-6 to TRBJ1-5; 10 bases map to TRBD1. Sequencing was carried out using peripheral blood or thyroid tissue (not recorded which). CDR3 loop: CASSDRDRGMDQPQHF. The CDR3, as DNA: TGTGCCAGCAGCGACCGGGACAGGGGCATGGATCAGCCCCAGCATTTT.